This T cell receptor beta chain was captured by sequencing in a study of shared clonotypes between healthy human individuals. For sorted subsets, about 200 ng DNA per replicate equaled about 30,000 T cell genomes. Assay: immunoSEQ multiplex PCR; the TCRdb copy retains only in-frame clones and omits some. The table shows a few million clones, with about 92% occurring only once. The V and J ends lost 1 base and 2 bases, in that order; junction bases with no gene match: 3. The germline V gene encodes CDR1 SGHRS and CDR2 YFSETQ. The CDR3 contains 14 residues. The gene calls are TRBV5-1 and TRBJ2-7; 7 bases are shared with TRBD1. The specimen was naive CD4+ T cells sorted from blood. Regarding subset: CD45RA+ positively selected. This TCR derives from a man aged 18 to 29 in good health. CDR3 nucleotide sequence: TGCGCCAGCAGCTTGACACAGGGGACCTACGAGCAGTACTTC. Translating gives CASSLTQGTYEQYF.